Sequencing of this T cell receptor (beta chain) was carried out in a study of T cell repertoires in ileal Crohn's disease. Sequencing used immunoSEQ multiplex PCR; TCRdb keeps in-frame clones, though not all of them. The data contain about 8,200 clones, about 95% of them singletons. This CDR3 is built from 14 residues. The germline CDR1 and CDR2 sequences are LNHDA and SQIVND (reference sequence). Between the trimmed V and J ends, which lost 1 base and 8 bases, there was a span of 11 bases. This clone has just one count. This chain uses TRBV19 with TRBJ1-4; perhaps TRBD1 as D (6 bases). This TCR was recovered from an adult with Crohn's disease. The specimen was ileal tissue. The CDR3 here is CASSIVQGPEKLFF. In DNA, the CDR3 is TGTGCCAGTAGTATAGTGCAGGGGCCCGAAAAACTGTTTTTT.